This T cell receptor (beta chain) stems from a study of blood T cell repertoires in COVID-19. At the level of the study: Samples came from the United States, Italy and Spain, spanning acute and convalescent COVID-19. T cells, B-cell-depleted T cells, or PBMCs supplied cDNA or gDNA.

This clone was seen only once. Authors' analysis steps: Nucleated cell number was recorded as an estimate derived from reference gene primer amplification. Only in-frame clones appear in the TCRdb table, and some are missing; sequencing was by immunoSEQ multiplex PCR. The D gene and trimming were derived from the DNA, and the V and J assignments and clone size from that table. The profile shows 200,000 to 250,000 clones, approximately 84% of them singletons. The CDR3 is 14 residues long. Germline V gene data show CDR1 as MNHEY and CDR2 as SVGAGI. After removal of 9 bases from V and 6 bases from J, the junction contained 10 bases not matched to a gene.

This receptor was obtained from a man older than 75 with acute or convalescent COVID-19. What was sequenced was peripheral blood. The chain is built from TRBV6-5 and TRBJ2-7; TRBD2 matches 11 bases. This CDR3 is CASLALAGVSEQYF. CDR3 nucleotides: TGTGCCAGTTTGGCACTAGCGGGAGTAAGCGAGCAGTACTTC.